The next 23 T cell receptor beta chains were all read from a single sample in a study of OX40 agonist ivuxolimab in advanced cancers. The protocol was immunoSEQ multiplex PCR, while the TCRdb copy is restricted to in-frame clones and leaves out a portion. In the table there are about 48,000 clones, about nine tenths of which are singletons. The sequenced sample was CD4+ or CD8+ T cells sorted from blood, obtained in a trial of the OX40 agonist ivuxolimab. Every receptor here comes from an adult with an advanced solid tumor such as melanoma, head and neck, liver or kidney cancer.

V is TRBV13 and J is TRBJ2-2; either TRBD1 or TRBD2 may supply D (5 bases each). This CDR3 is built from 17 residues. The V and J ends lost 5 bases and 0 bases respectively, with 16 bases between them. The V gene's germline CDR1 is PRHDT and CDR2 FYEKMQ (reference sequence). In DNA, the CDR3 is TGTGCCAGCAGCATATCCCCCGGGACGGCGAACACCGGGGAGCTGTTTTTT. Residues: CASSISPGTANTGELFF.

The chain combines TRBV6-5 with TRBJ2-1; possible D gene TRBD2, 5 bases. The length of the CDR3 is 13 residues. Germline V CDR1 and CDR2: MNHEY, SVGAGI. V shed 2 bases and J shed 8 bases, with 10 bases lying between them. The CDR3 sequence is CASSYGLPDEQFF. The CDR3 DNA follows: TGTGCCAGCAGTTACGGACTTCCCGATGAGCAGTTCTTC.

This rearrangement joins TRBV13 to TRBJ2-7; 8 bases match TRBD1. The germline CDR1 and CDR2 sequences are PRHDT and FYEKMQ (reference sequence). V lost 5 bases, J lost 2 bases, and 2 bases stayed unmatched. This CDR3 is built from 13 residues. CDR3 amino acids: CASSRRGPYEQYF. The DNA of the CDR3 is TGTGCCAGCAGCCGCAGGGGGCCCTACGAGCAGTACTTC.

The chain uses TRBV6-4 and TRBJ2-3; D is undetermined. The CDR3 is 13 amino acids. Germline lookup yields CDR1 MRHNA and CDR2 SNTAGT. Trimming removed 5 bases from V and 6 bases from J, with 12 bases in between. CDR3 DNA sequence: TGTGCCAGCAGTAACCGAGAAATGGATACGCAGTATTTT. Its protein is CASSNREMDTQYF.

Turning to this clone: The identical CDR3 is also encoded by other nucleotide sequences in the sample. This chain links TRBV19 with TRBJ1-5; D may be TRBD1 (6 bases). In germline, CDR1 is LNHDA, CDR2 SQIVND (reference sequence). The CDR3 has 14 residues. V was cut by 3 bases and J by 7 bases, with 13 bases left in between. Here the CDR3 reads CASSMGGGVQPQHF. The CDR3 DNA sequence: TGTGCCAGTAGTATGGGGGGGGGCGTGCAGCCCCAGCATTTT.

J is TRBJ2-4 and V is TRBV7-8; 7 bases line up with TRBD1. Per the germline V gene, CDR1 is SGHVS and CDR2 is FQNEAQ. The CDR3 extends over 16 amino acids. After removal of 4 bases from V and 1 base from J, the junction contained 7 bases not matched to a gene. As DNA, the CDR3 is TGTGCCAGCAGCTCCTTGACAGGGCTGGCCAAAAACATTCAGTACTTC. It is translated as CASSSLTGLAKNIQYF.

In its sample, this clone was seen once. The chain employs TRBV6-5 and TRBJ1-1; 8 nucleotides agree with TRBD1. The CDR3 loop spans 15 amino acids. Per germline, CDR1 MNHEY and CDR2 SVGAGI. Trimming removed 4 bases from V and 5 bases from J; junction bases left unmatched: 9. This CDR3 reads CASSSARGQETEAFF. CDR3 nucleotides: TGTGCCAGCAGTTCTGCCCGGGGACAGGAGACTGAAGCTTTCTTT.

The chain is built from TRBV7-9 and TRBJ1-2; 7 bases agree with TRBD1. There are 15 residues in the CDR3. Germline V gene sequence: CDR1 SEHNR, CDR2 FQNEAQ (reference sequence). V shed 5 bases, J shed 1 base, and the junction held 7 bases outside the gene matches. Here the CDR3 DNA reads TGTGCCAGCAGCGTGGGGACAGCGATTAACTATGGCTACACCTTC. It translates to CASSVGTAINYGYTF. Filled out from reference TRBV7-9 and TRBJ1-2, the complete variable domain reads DTGVSQNPRHKITKRGQNVTFRCDPISEHNRLYWYRQTLGQGPEFLTYFQNEAQLEKSRLLSDRFSAERPKGSFSTLEIQRTEQGDSAMYLCASSVGTAINYGYTFGSGTRLTVV.

This chain's CDR3 is CASSLAMNTEAFF. In DNA, the CDR3 is TGTGCCAGCAGTTTGGCAATGAACACTGAAGCTTTCTTT. The rearrangement links TRBV27 to TRBJ1-1; no clear D. The germline V and J ends were trimmed by 3 bases and 0 bases, with 5 bases remaining between them. CDR3 length: 13 amino acids. The germline CDR1 and CDR2 sequences are MNHEY and SMNVEV (reference sequence).

V and J are TRBV27 and TRBJ1-6; D gene uncertain. V gave up 7 bases and J gave up 0 bases, with 10 bases separating them. Germline V gene data show CDR1 as MNHEY and CDR2 as SMNVEV (reference sequence). The CDR3 sequence is 15 residues long. The CDR3 region is CASTPRSSYNSPLHF. The CDR3 region has the DNA TGTGCCAGCACCCCCAGGAGCTCCTATAATTCACCCCTCCACTTT.

The CDR3 sequence: CASSGGTEPRWDTGELFF. The CDR3 DNA sequence: TGCGCCAGCAGCGGGGGGACAGAACCGAGGTGGGACACCGGGGAGCTGTTTTTT. V is TRBV10-1 and J is TRBJ2-2; either TRBD1 or TRBD2 may fit D (7 bases each). The germline V gene encodes CDR1 WNHNN and CDR2 SYGVQD (reference sequence). The CDR3 consists of 18 residues. Trimming left V 6 bases short and J 3 bases short, with 23 bases between.

V usage is TRBV27 and J usage is TRBJ2-7; TRBD2 matches at 9 bases. V gave up 2 bases and J gave up 4 bases; unmatched junction bases: 6. Germline V CDR1 and CDR2: MNHEY, SMNVEV (reference sequence). This CDR3 is 15 amino acids long. CDR3 DNA: TGTGCCAGCAGTTTAAGTTCTAGCGGGACGTACGAGCAGTACTTC. Its translation is CASSLSSSGTYEQYF.

This clone was detected only once. The chain carries TRBV7-6 and TRBJ1-4; D might be TRBD1 (6 bases). The length of the CDR3 is 14 residues. Between the trimmed V and J ends, which lost 6 bases and 6 bases, there was a span of 14 bases. CDR1 is SGHVS and CDR2 is FNYEAQ in the germline V gene. Here the CDR3 DNA reads TGTGCCAGCAGGTCACAGGGACGGGATGAAAAACTGTTTTTT. Its protein product is CASRSQGRDEKLFF.

J is TRBJ2-3 and V is TRBV1; the table's D call, TRBD2, has no DNA check behind it. TRBV1 is a known pseudogene. The CDR3 spans 16 residues. The CDR3 coding sequence is TGCACCAGCAGTCAATCCCGGGACTCCACCACAGATACGCAGTATTTT. Protein sequence: CTSSQSRDSTTDTQYF.

The V gene is TRBV9, the J gene TRBJ1-1, with 10 bases identical to TRBD1. V gave up 4 bases and J gave up 4 bases; unmatched junction bases: 10. This CDR3 contains 16 residues. Germline CDR1 SGDLS, CDR2 YYNGEE. CDR3 region: CASSPATGGLATEAFF. The CDR3 nucleotides are TGTGCCAGCAGCCCGGCGACAGGGGGCCTCGCCACTGAAGCTTTCTTT.

The chain uses TRBV5-1 and TRBJ2-2; 10 nucleotides align to TRBD1. Germline lookup yields CDR1 SGHRS and CDR2 YFSETQ. The V gene end was trimmed by 7 bases and the J gene end by 4 bases; junction bases not matched to a gene: 7. The CDR3 contains 15 residues. CDR3 bases: TGCGCCAGCGTATCCGGGACAGGGGTCACCGGGGAGCTGTTTTTT. Translated: CASVSGTGVTGELFF.

The rearrangement links TRBV10-3 to TRBJ2-2; a possible D gene is TRBD1 (7 bases). Germline V gene sequence: CDR1 ENHRY, CDR2 SYGVKD. V lost 9 bases and J lost 5, with 19 bases in between. There are 15 residues in the CDR3. The CDR3 protein is CAIGTQGGKTGELFF. The CDR3 nucleotides are TGTGCCATTGGAACGCAGGGGGGCAAGACCGGGGAGCTGTTTTTT.

This clone was observed a single time. The chain is built from TRBV5-1 and TRBJ1-6, with TRBD1 matching over 7 bases. J gave up 2 bases and V 4 bases, and 6 bases lay outside the gene matches. Germline CDR1 SGHRS, CDR2 YFSETQ. The CDR3 has 16 residues. CDR3 sequence reads: CASSMDRWTYNSPLHF. In DNA, the CDR3 is TGCGCCAGCAGCATGGACAGGTGGACCTATAATTCACCCCTCCACTTT.

The V call is TRBV25-1, the J call TRBJ1-2; D possibly corresponds to TRBD1 (5 bases). V shed 2 bases and J shed 3 bases, with 7 bases lying between them. The CDR3 length is 13 residues. In germline, CDR1 is MGHDK, CDR2 SYGVNS. CDR3 nucleotides: TGTGCCAGCAGTGAACGACAGCACTATGGCTACACCTTC. This gives the protein CASSERQHYGYTF.

The rearrangement joins TRBV7-9 to TRBJ1-1; no clear D. The CDR3 sequence is 14 residues long. Germline CDR1 and CDR2: SEHNR and FQNEAQ (reference sequence). V lost 5 bases to trimming and J lost 0 bases, with 10 bases between them. Here the CDR3 reads CASSPSSMNTEAFF. The CDR3 coding sequence is TGTGCCAGCAGCCCAAGCAGCATGAACACTGAAGCTTTCTTT.

This clone appeared once. The chain carries TRBV11-3 and TRBJ2-1; 8 nucleotides line up with TRBD2. There are 16 residues in the CDR3. CDR1 and CDR2 (germline): SGHNT, YENEEA. Trimming cost V 5 bases and J 4 bases; bases outside gene matches: 10. The CDR3 sequence: CASSGLGAGDYNEQFF. The DNA for the CDR3 is TGTGCCAGCAGCGGTCTGGGAGCGGGGGATTACAATGAGCAGTTCTTC.

This clone is labeled as medium-sized. The chain has TRBV11-2 and TRBJ2-7; 10 bases map to TRBD1. The CDR3 consists of 15 residues. Unmatched junction bases numbered 7, after V lost 5 bases and J lost 3 bases. The germline gives CDR1 SGHAT, CDR2 FQNNGV. The CDR3 spells CASSPVTGGDYEQYF. The CDR3 bases are TGTGCCAGCAGCCCAGTGACAGGGGGCGACTACGAGCAGTACTTC.

This sequence joins TRBV9 and TRBJ2-7, with D perhaps matching TRBD1 (6 bases). The CDR3 runs 13 residues. Germline V gene lookup returns CDR1 SGDLS and CDR2 YYNGEE. The V gene lost 0 bases and the J gene lost 4 bases, with 8 bases spanning the gap. The CDR3 reads CASSVGTEYEQYF. The CDR3 nucleotides read TGTGCCAGCAGCGTAGGGACAGAGTACGAGCAGTACTTC. Full variable domain (rest looked up from reference TRBV9 and TRBJ2-7): DSGVTQTPKHLITATGQRVTLRCSPRSGDLSVYWYQQSLDQGLQFLIQYYNGEERAKGNILERFSAQQFPDLHSELNLSSLELGDSALYFCASSVGTEYEQYFGPGTRLTVT.